This T cell receptor (beta chain) was recovered during a study of blood T cell repertoires in COVID-19. Whole-study context: There were acute and convalescent COVID-19 samples, and they came from the United States, Italy and Spain. The analysed material was cDNA or gDNA that came from T cells, B-cell-depleted T cells, or PBMCs.

Per the original data handling: Reference gene primer amplification gave nucleated cell count estimates. Measured with immunoSEQ multiplex PCR; TCRdb has only the in-frame clones, and not every one. That table gives V, J and clone size, and the DNA gave D and trimming. Altogether over 85,000 clones are present, 88% being singletons, with the ten largest covering roughly 8.1%. Sequencing was done on a sample of peripheral blood. The sequence was obtained from a woman in her 70s with acute or convalescent COVID-19.

The CDR3 region has the DNA TGTGCCAGCAGTCAACAGGGGGACTATGGCTACACCTTC. Its protein product is CASSQQGDYGYTF. The V gene is TRBV27, the J gene TRBJ1-2; 8 nucleotides match TRBD1. The J segment lost 3 bases and the V segment lost 5 bases, leaving 2 bases of the junction unmatched. The CDR3 length is 13 residues. CDR1 and CDR2 from the germline V gene are MNHEY and SMNVEV (reference sequence).